These T cell receptor beta chains were read from a single sample in a study of T cell repertoires in ileal Crohn's disease. The repertoire was sequenced with immunoSEQ multiplex PCR; TCRdb's copy has only in-frame clones and lacks some. The sample lists some 14,000 clones; 84% were seen once. Sample: ileal tissue. The receptors come from an adult with Crohn's disease. Each CDR3 is given with its conserved first and last residue. D genes are given only for firm matches. Expanded clones get a size class; other rows say once, few or many, or leave the size out.

TRBJ2-6 TRBV5-4 once TRBD2 CAVNQRTSGRSGANVLTF TGTGCCGTCAACCAGAGGACTAGCGGGAGATCTGGGGCCAACGTCCTGACTTTC
TRBJ1-1 TRBV4-2 NA NA CASSSNTGFTEAFF TGTGCCAGCAGCTCGAATACAGGGTTCACTGAAGCTTTCTTT
TRBJ2-3 TRBV6-1 NA TRBD2 CASRPTSGSDTQYF TGTGCCAGCAGACCGACTAGCGGATCAGATACGCAGTATTTT
TRBJ2-7 TRBV18 NA TRBD2 CASSYHLLAGGAYEQYF TGTGCCAGCTCCTACCATCTCCTAGCGGGGGGCGCCTACGAGCAGTACTTC
TRBJ1-4 TRBV7-9 NA NA CASSFAEKLFF TGTGCCAGCAGCTTTGCGGAAAAACTGTTTTTT
TRBJ1-1 TRBV7-3 once NA CASSLQDIGRTEAFF TGTGCCAGCAGCCTACAAGACATCGGCAGGACTGAAGCTTTCTTT
TRBJ2-5 TRBV5-1 NA TRBD2 CASGVAGQETQYF TGCGCCAGCGGGGTAGCGGGGCAAGAGACCCAGTACTTC
TRBJ1-1 TRBV29-1 NA TRBD1 CSARQGTNTEAFF TGCAGCGCCAGACAGGGGACGAACACTGAAGCTTTCTTT
TRBJ1-5 TRBV28 NA NA CASGRSQTINQPQHF TGTGCCAGCGGTAGGTCACAGACTATTAATCAGCCCCAGCATTTT
TRBJ1-2 TRBV2 NA NA CASSEWGGRRGYTF TGTGCCAGCAGTGAATGGGGGGGTCGGAGGGGCTACACCTTC
TRBJ2-3 TRBV5-1 NA TRBD1 CASSTGQGRNTQYF TGCGCCAGCAGCACAGGACAGGGGCGCAATACGCAGTATTTT
TRBJ1-4 TRBV19 NA TRBD1 CASSTRTGGEKLFF TGTGCCAGTAGTACCCGGACAGGGGGCGAAAAACTGTTTTTT
TRBJ1-5 TRBV6-1 NA TRBD1 CASSDRQTGRDQPQHF TGTGCCAGCAGTGATCGCCAGACAGGGCGGGATCAGCCCCAGCATTTT
TRBJ2-7 TRBV29-1 few TRBD1 CSVAETGGYEQYF TGCAGCGTTGCCGAGACAGGGGGTTACGAGCAGTACTTC
TRBJ2-5 TRBV5-1 NA TRBD1 CASSRGQGSAFETQYF TGCGCCAGCAGCCGAGGACAGGGGTCCGCTTTCGAGACCCAGTACTTC
TRBJ1-1 TRBV4-2 NA NA CASSQDTGEAFF TGTGCCAGCAGCCAAGACACCGGTGAAGCTTTCTTT
TRBJ2-1 TRBV6-4 NA NA CASSDSQGRKHYNEQFF TGTGCCAGCAGTGATTCACAGGGCCGAAAACACTACAATGAGCAGTTCTTC
TRBJ2-2 TRBV2 NA NA CASREQRTGELFF TGTGCCAGCAGGGAACAGCGCACCGGGGAGCTGTTTTTT
TRBJ1-5 TRBV2 NA NA CASSGPVRGSNQPQHF TGTGCCAGCAGTGGTCCCGTACGGGGGAGCAATCAGCCCCAGCATTTT
TRBJ2-5 TRBV2 NA TRBD2 CASSRDYQETQYF TGTGCCAGCAGCAGGGACTATCAAGAGACCCAGTACTTC
TRBJ2-2 TRBV6-1 NA TRBD1 CASSRDRVTTGELFF TGTGCCAGCAGTCGGGACAGGGTGACCACCGGGGAGCTGTTTTTT
TRBJ1-5 TRBV29-1 NA NA CSVSSGAAGNQPQHF TGCAGCGTCTCCAGCGGGGCCGCTGGCAATCAGCCCCAGCATTTT
TRBJ1-4 TRBV10-1 NA TRBD1 CASAGGPLYEKLFF TGCGCCAGCGCAGGGGGCCCCCTATATGAAAAACTGTTTTTT
TRBJ2-1 TRBV27 NA TRBD1 CASSLSGTGYNEQFF TGTGCCAGCAGTCTCTCCGGGACAGGGTACAATGAGCAGTTCTTC
TRBJ2-7 TRBV19 NA NA CASSLWSGEQYF TGTGCCAGTAGTTTATGGTCGGGAGAGCAGTACTTC
TRBJ1-5 TRBV30 NA NA CAWSGEAGQPQHF TGTGCCTGGAGTGGGGAGGCTGGGCAGCCCCAGCATTTT
TRBJ1-2 TRBV7-8 once NA CASSLGQGNYGYTF TGTGCCAGCAGCTTAGGTCAGGGGAACTATGGCTACACCTTC
TRBJ1-5 TRBV25-1 NA TRBD1 CASRQGNQPQHF TGTGCCAGCAGACAGGGGAATCAGCCCCAGCATTTT
TRBJ2-2 TRBV7-7 NA NA CASSLVAGTGELFF TGTGCTAGCAGCTTGGTCGCCGGGACCGGGGAGCTGTTTTTT
TRBJ2-1 TRBV11-2 NA TRBD2 CASSYGLAGNEQFF TGTGCCAGCAGCTACGGACTAGCAGGCAATGAGCAGTTCTTC
TRBJ2-1 TRBV5-4 few TRBD2 CASSLPNSGRAYNEQFF TGTGCCAGCAGCTTGCCTAATAGCGGGAGAGCGTACAATGAGCAGTTCTTC
TRBJ2-7 TRBV5-6 NA TRBD1 CASSRTGAPYEQYF TGTGCCAGCAGCCGTACAGGGGCCCCCTACGAGCAGTACTTC
TRBJ1-4 TRBV9 few NA CASSLGAGEEKLFF TGTGCCAGCAGTCTAGGGGCAGGGGAGGAAAAACTGTTTTTT
TRBJ2-7 TRBV7-9 NA NA CASSSDSQAYEQYF TGTGCCAGCAGCTCGGACAGTCAGGCCTACGAGCAGTACTTC
TRBJ1-2 TRBV4-3 NA NA CASSQATYQGSGDGYTF TGCGCCAGCAGCCAAGCAACCTACCAGGGGAGCGGAGATGGCTACACCTTC
TRBJ2-1 TRBV27 NA NA CASSSHRVPYNEQFF TGTGCCAGCAGTTCCCACAGGGTCCCATACAATGAGCAGTTCTTC
TRBJ1-3 TRBV9 NA NA CASSPGRGTTSGNTIYF TGTGCCAGCAGCCCCGGGAGGGGCACGACGTCTGGAAACACCATATATTTT
TRBJ2-1 TRBV7-6 NA NA CASSLASPLNEQFF TGTGCCAGCAGCTTAGCGAGCCCATTGAATGAGCAGTTCTTC
TRBJ2-7 TRBV5-4 NA TRBD2 CASSVLAGAPEQYF TGTGCCAGTAGCGTTTTAGCGGGAGCCCCCGAGCAGTACTTC
TRBJ2-7 TRBV28 NA TRBD1 CASRLGAGGRRQYF TGTGCCAGCAGGCTAGGGGCAGGGGGAAGGAGGCAGTACTTC